This T cell receptor beta chain came from a study of OX40 agonist ivuxolimab in advanced cancers. Study context: Recorded diagnoses for dose-escalation patients were hepatocellular carcinoma, melanoma, renal cell or head and neck cancer. Study conclusions and caveats: Among the least clonally expanded were partial responders at 0.1-3.0 mg/kg. The antigens recognized by the expanded peripheral T cells, that is their antigen specificity, were not determined.

The germline V gene encodes CDR1 SQVTM and CDR2 ANQGSEA. The CDR3 loop spans 11 amino acids. Trimming cost V 7 bases and J 0 bases, with 5 bases left between them. Generated by immunoSEQ multiplex PCR, the TCRdb table keeps only in-frame clones and is missing some. Of some 140,000 clones detected, roughly nine tenths appear once; the ten largest clones hold 1.1%. Comments on this clone: Its specificity is unknown. Other DNA sequences in the same sample also yield this CDR3.

Blood samples were obtained at baseline, cycle 4 day 1, and cycle 7 day 1. The TCR originated in an adult with an advanced solid tumor such as melanoma, head and neck, liver or kidney cancer. V and J are TRBV29-1 and TRBJ2-3; no firm D call. Sequenced here: CD4+ or CD8+ T cells sorted from blood, sampled in a trial of the OX40 agonist ivuxolimab. The CDR3 DNA reads TGCAGCGAGACTAGCACAGATACGCAGTATTTT. Residues: CSETSTDTQYF.